These T cell receptor beta chains were read from a single sample in a study of T cell repertoires in cytomegalovirus infection. TCRdb called the reads again in MiXCR, with one record for every CDR3 protein. The sample includes about 300,000 distinct CDR3 sequences, under 30% of them seen just once. Sequencing was done on a sample of PBMCs. The origin of the receptors is a human donor in good health (CMV status not recorded). Some clones in this sample may be carry-over from other donors' samples. The CDR3 runs from the conserved cysteine through the conserved F or W. A D gene is named only where the DNA matches it firmly. Clone sizes are given selectively: once, few, many, or a class where the clone is expanded.

clone_size	d_call	j_call	cdr3_length	v_call	cdr3_aa	cdr3_nt
few	TRBD2	TRBJ2-1	15	TRBV28	CASSLELAGGWEQFF	TGTGCCAGCAGTTTAGAACTAGCGGGAGGGTGGGAGCAGTTCTTC
many	TRBD2	TRBJ2-1	15	TRBV7-8	CASSSGLAGVVEQFF	TGTGCCAGCAGCTCGGGACTAGCGGGAGTGGTTGAGCAGTTCTTC
-	-	TRBJ1-1	15	TRBV5-1	CASSLEGPGTTEAFF	TGCGCCAGCAGCTTGGAAGGGCCAGGGACCACTGAAGCTTTCTTT
-	TRBD1	TRBJ2-3	14	TRBV5-4	CASSDTGGADTQYF	TGTGCCAGCAGCGATACAGGGGGAGCAGATACGCAGTATTTT
-	TRBD1	TRBJ1-5	13	TRBV10-3	CAINKTGDQPQHF	TGTGCCATCAACAAGACAGGGGATCAGCCCCAGCATTTT
-	-	TRBJ2-5	16	TRBV11-2	CASSLVGGRYQETQYF	TGTGCCAGCAGCTTAGTAGGGGGGAGGTACCAAGAGACCCAGTACTTC
few	TRBD1	TRBJ1-6	14	TRBV7-6	CASSLDRGYSPLHF	TGTGCCAGCAGCCTGGACAGGGGATATTCACCCCTCCACTTT
many	-	TRBJ1-6	13	TRBV6-1	CASSLEDGSPLHF	TGTGCCAGCAGTTTGGAGGATGGCTCACCCCTCCACTTT
-	TRBD1	TRBJ1-2	15	TRBV19	CASSLTGITNYGYTF	TGTGCCAGTAGCCTGACAGGGATCACTAACTATGGCTACACCTTC
many	TRBD2	TRBJ2-7	16	TRBV27	CASTLRGGRSTYEQYF	TGTGCCAGCACCCTGAGGGGCGGGAGGAGTACCTACGAGCAGTACTTC
-	-	TRBJ2-1	16	TRBV7-4	CASSLNGGGSYNEQFF	TGTGCCAGCAGCTTAAACGGGGGAGGCTCCTACAATGAGCAGTTCTTC
-	TRBD1	TRBJ2-2	13	TRBV29-1	CSGYRGDTGELFF	TGCAGCGGTTACAGGGGCGACACCGGGGAGCTGTTTTTT